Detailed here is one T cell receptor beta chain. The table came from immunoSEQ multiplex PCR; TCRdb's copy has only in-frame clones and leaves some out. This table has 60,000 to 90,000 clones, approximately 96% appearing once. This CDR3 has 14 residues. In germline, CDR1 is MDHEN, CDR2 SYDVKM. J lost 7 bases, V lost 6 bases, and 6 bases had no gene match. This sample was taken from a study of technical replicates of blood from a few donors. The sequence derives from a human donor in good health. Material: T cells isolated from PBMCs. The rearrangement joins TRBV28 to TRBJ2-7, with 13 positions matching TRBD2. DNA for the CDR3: TGTGCCAGCAGAGGACTAGCGGGAGAGAGTGAGCAGTACTTC. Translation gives CASRGLAGESEQYF.